Shown below are 30 T cell receptor beta chains from a single sample sequenced in a study of shared clonotypes between healthy human individuals. The protocol was immunoSEQ multiplex PCR, while the TCRdb copy is restricted to in-frame clones and leaves out a portion. The sample records under 350,000 clones, roughly 84% being singletons. The sample consisted of memory CD8+ T cells sorted from blood. Subset in this sample: CD45RO+ cells pooled with CCR7-negative TemRA cells. The receptors here all came from a man younger than 35 in good health.

This clone was seen only a few times. J is TRBJ2-1 and V is TRBV2; TRBD2 matches at 9 bases. This CDR3 comprises 16 residues. J lost 7 bases, V lost 11 bases, and 18 bases had no gene match. CDR1 SNHLY and CDR2 FYNNEI come from the germline V gene. CDR3 in DNA: TGTGCCTACTCTTCCTTTGCGGGAGGGCCCTCGAATGAGCAGTTCTTC. This translates into CAYSSFAGGPSNEQFF.

The V gene is TRBV4-1, the J gene TRBJ2-7, with D maybe TRBD1 (5 bases). Germline V lookup: CDR1 MGHRA, CDR2 YSYEKL. The length of the CDR3 is 15 residues. V was pared by 2 bases and J by 1 base, with 12 bases between. The CDR3 is CASSQKWQGSYEQYF. CDR3 bases: TGCGCCAGCAGCCAAAAGTGGCAGGGATCCTACGAGCAGTACTTC.

The chain carries TRBV10-1 and TRBJ2-2; a weak D match, TRBD1 (6 bases). The germline CDR1 and CDR2 sequences are WNHNN and SYGVQD (reference sequence). V was shortened by 4 bases and J by 1 base, with 19 bases between the two germline ends. The CDR3 runs to 18 residues. The CDR3 spells CASSADRFFTLNTGELFF. The CDR3 nucleotides are TGCGCCAGCAGTGCTGACAGGTTTTTTACTTTGAACACCGGGGAGCTGTTTTTT.

The chain employs TRBV29-1 and TRBJ2-7; the D is unclear. The CDR3 is 13 residues long. Germline CDR1 is SQVTM and CDR2 is ANQGSEA. Trimming cost V 2 bases and J 3 bases, with 11 bases left between them. CDR3 sequence: CSVEYPENYEQYF. The CDR3 nucleotides read TGCAGCGTTGAATACCCAGAAAACTACGAGCAGTACTTC.

This clone was observed a handful of times. The chain couples TRBV5-6 to TRBJ2-7, with 9 positions matching TRBD1. CDR3 length: 14 amino acids. Germline-derived CDR1 and CDR2 are SGHDT and YYEEEE. The ends lost 3 bases at V and 2 bases at J; junction bases unmatched: 3. The CDR3, as DNA: TGTGCCAGCAGCTACGGGACAGGGCCCTACGAGCAGTACTTC. It translates to CASSYGTGPYEQYF.

This clone has ten or more counts. Other DNA sequences in this sample translate to the same CDR3. J is TRBJ2-7 and V is TRBV5-1, with TRBD1 identical over 9 bases. This CDR3 has 13 amino acids. CDR1 and CDR2 (germline): SGHRS, YFSETQ. V gave up 3 bases and J gave up 5 bases; unmatched junction bases: 3. The CDR3 region has the DNA TGCGCCAGCAGCTGGGGACAGGGAAACGAGCAGTACTTC. Protein product: CASSWGQGNEQYF. The full variable domain, rest sourced from reference TRBV5-1 and TRBJ2-7, is KAGVTQTPRYLIKTRGQQVTLSCSPISGHRSVSWYQQTPGQGLQFLFEYFSETQRNKGNFPGRFSGRQFSNSRSEMNVSTLELGDSALYLCASSWGQGNEQYFGPGTRLTVT.

The rearrangement uses TRBV11-2 and TRBJ1-3; D remains ambiguous. The CDR3 consists of 12 residues. CDR1 is SGHAT, CDR2 FQNNGV, per germline. Trimming took off 1 base at V and 6 bases at J, with 4 bases between the two ends. The DNA of the CDR3 is TGTGCCAGCAGCTTAGTTAAAAACACCATATATTTT. Its translation is CASSLVKNTIYF.

This rearrangement joins TRBV5-4 to TRBJ2-3, with D tentatively TRBD1 or TRBD2 (5 bases each). Trimming took off 8 bases at V and 1 base at J, with 20 bases between the two ends. Germline CDR1 is SGHNT and CDR2 is YYREEE (reference sequence). The CDR3 contains 16 residues. CDR3 residues: CASGTESVQGTDTQYF. The CDR3 region has the DNA TGTGCCAGTGGGACGGAGTCTGTTCAGGGCACAGATACGCAGTATTTT.

This sequence joins TRBV5-1 and TRBJ2-7; D is tentatively TRBD1 or TRBD2 (6 bases each). The CDR3 is 15 amino acids. V dropped 0 bases and J dropped 3 bases, with 13 bases sitting between them. The germline V gene encodes CDR1 SGHRS and CDR2 YFSETQ. CDR3 DNA sequence: TGCGCCAGCAGCTTGGAGAACGGGGGCTTCTACGAGCAGTACTTC. Its translation: CASSLENGGFYEQYF.

The V gene is TRBV27, the J gene TRBJ1-2; the D is unclear. Trimming shortened V by 6 bases and J by 0 bases, and 11 bases separated the two germline ends. This CDR3 contains 14 residues. Germline V gene lookup returns CDR1 MNHEY and CDR2 SMNVEV (reference sequence). The CDR3 sequence is CASRNPGANYGYTF. In nucleotides, the CDR3 is TGTGCCAGCAGGAACCCCGGGGCTAACTATGGCTACACCTTC.

The chain joins TRBV6-5 to TRBJ1-5; D gene ambiguous. The V gene lost 6 bases and the J gene lost 0 bases, with 9 bases spanning the gap. CDR3 length: 14 amino acids. Germline loops: CDR1 MNHEY, CDR2 SVGAGI. CDR3: CASRRAYSNQPQHF. The CDR3 DNA follows: TGTGCCAGCAGAAGGGCCTATAGCAATCAGCCCCAGCATTTT.

The chain uses TRBV11-3 and TRBJ2-5; D gene uncertain. Trimming left V 3 bases short and J 5 bases short, with 10 bases between. The CDR3 spans 13 residues. Germline values: CDR1 SGHNT, CDR2 YENEEA. CDR3 sequence (DNA): TGTGCCAGCAGCTTGGACCGTTGGGAGACCCAGTACTTC. Its protein product is CASSLDRWETQYF. The complete variable domain, with remaining parts taken from reference TRBV11-3 and TRBJ2-5, reads EAGVVQSPRYKIIEKKQPVAFWCNPISGHNTLYWYLQNLGQGPELLIRYENEEAVDDSQLPKDRFSAERLKGVDSTLKIQPAELGDSAVYLCASSLDRWETQYFGPGTRLLVL.

V usage is TRBV6-5 and J usage is TRBJ2-1; D tentatively reads TRBD1 or TRBD2 (6 bases each). CDR3 length: 15 residues. Trimming took 6 bases from V and 4 from J, leaving 16 bases between them. Per the germline V gene, CDR1 is MNHEY and CDR2 is SVGAGI. The CDR3 spells CASSTEGGLYNEQFF. The CDR3 DNA reads TGTGCCAGCAGCACGGAGGGGGGTCTATACAATGAGCAGTTCTTC.

The chain recombines TRBV5-6 with TRBJ2-1, with 9 bases fitting TRBD1. CDR1 SGHDT and CDR2 YYEEEE come from the germline V gene. The CDR3 is made up of 15 amino acids. The J segment lost 15 bases and the V segment lost 3 bases, leaving 16 bases of the junction unmatched. CDR3 in DNA: TGTGCCAGCAGCTACCAGACAGGGGGTGGGCGAGTAGTGTTCTTC. Protein product: CASSYQTGGGRVVFF.

This chain joins TRBV5-4 and TRBJ2-7; no clear D. Germline assignment: CDR1 SGHNT and CDR2 YYREEE (reference sequence). V lost 3 bases, J lost 12 bases, and 22 bases lay in between. CDR3 length: 14 residues. In DNA, the CDR3 is TGTGCCAGCAGCTCCCTTGGGGAACCAATCCAGGCGTACTTC. This translates into CASSSLGEPIQAYF.

V is TRBV6-1 and J is TRBJ2-7; tentatively, D is TRBD1 or TRBD2 (6 bases each). CDR1 is MNHNS and CDR2 is SASEGT in the germline V gene. V lost 1 base and J 2 bases, leaving 15 bases between the germline ends. This CDR3 contains 16 residues. CDR3 protein: CASSEGWGAMTYEQYF. The DNA of the CDR3 is TGTGCCAGCAGTGAAGGTTGGGGGGCAATGACCTACGAGCAGTACTTC.

The chain couples TRBV25-1 to TRBJ2-7; D is uncertain. The CDR3 runs 12 residues. Trimming removed 7 bases at V and 3 bases at J, with 10 bases between. Germline CDR1 and CDR2: MGHDK and SYGVNS. The DNA for the CDR3 is TGTGCCAGCAATCCGGGTGGCTACGAGCAGTACTTC. Residues: CASNPGGYEQYF.

The chain uses TRBV28 and TRBJ2-7, with 9 bases aligning to TRBD2. V gave up 5 bases and J gave up 5 bases; unmatched junction bases: 7. This CDR3 has 14 amino acids. The germline gives CDR1 MDHEN, CDR2 SYDVKM. The CDR3 region has the DNA TGTGCCAGCAGTCCCGCGGGGGGGCGGAACGAGCAGTACTTC. Its protein is CASSPAGGRNEQYF.

CDR3: CASTPLAGGPYNEQFF. Written as DNA, the CDR3 is TGTGCCAGTACCCCCCTAGCGGGGGGACCCTACAATGAGCAGTTCTTC. The V call is TRBV19, the J call TRBJ2-1, with 11 bases fitting TRBD2. Germline CDR1 reads LNHDA; CDR2 reads SQIVND (reference sequence). This CDR3 is built from 16 residues. V was pared by 7 bases and J by 2 bases, with 7 bases of the junction left unmatched.

This clone appeared many times. The chain carries TRBV19 and TRBJ2-3, with 7 bases matching TRBD1. The V and J ends lost 5 bases and 4 bases, in that order; junction bases with no gene match: 9. The CDR3 contains 15 residues. Per germline, CDR1 LNHDA and CDR2 SQIVND (reference sequence). DNA of the CDR3: TGTGCCAGTAGTGGACCAAACAGGGGACCAGATACGCAGTATTTT. This sequence encodes CASSGPNRGPDTQYF.

This clone appeared a single time. V is TRBV4-3 and J is TRBJ2-7; TRBD1 aligns across 9 bases. Germline values: CDR1 LGHNA, CDR2 YSLEER. This CDR3 is 14 amino acids long. Germline trimming cut 6 bases from V and 6 bases from J; bases unmatched to any gene: 9. In nucleotides, the CDR3 is TGCGCCAGCAGTGCTGGGACAGGGTCAGGCGAGCAGTACTTC. Protein product: CASSAGTGSGEQYF.

The chain is built from TRBV6-5 and TRBJ1-2; no firm D call. Germline V gene sequence: CDR1 MNHEY, CDR2 SVGAGI. With 6 bases removed from V and 4 bases from J, the gap between germline ends came to 15 bases. The CDR3 spans 14 residues. CDR3 DNA: TGTGCCAGCAGACATCACAGCACTGTCTATGGCTACACCTTC. Its protein is CASRHHSTVYGYTF.

The gene calls are TRBV10-2 and TRBJ1-5, with TRBD1 as a possible D gene (5 bases). The V end was cut by 6 bases, the J end by 6 bases, with 15 bases between. Germline V gene sequence: CDR1 WSHSY, CDR2 SAAADI. This CDR3 has 14 residues. The CDR3: CASRRDGRGQPQHF. The CDR3 nucleotides read TGCGCCAGCAGGCGGGACGGCCGGGGTCAGCCCCAGCATTTT.

The V gene is TRBV6-5, the J gene TRBJ2-2; D may be TRBD1 or TRBD2 (5 bases each). Germline CDR1 and CDR2: MNHEY and SVGAGI. The CDR3 contains 15 residues. The V end lost 3 bases, the J end lost 1 base, and 9 bases lay between the germline ends. The CDR3 is CASSYQGVNTGELFF. The CDR3 nucleotides read TGTGCCAGCAGTTATCAGGGAGTGAACACCGGGGAGCTGTTTTTT.

This chain uses TRBV11-2 with TRBJ2-3; 7 bases line up with TRBD2. V gave up 5 bases and J gave up 7 bases; unmatched junction bases: 15. This CDR3 comprises 16 residues. Germline CDR1 reads SGHAT; CDR2 reads FQNNGV. CDR3 in amino acids: CASSTLVWEGRYTQYF. The CDR3 DNA sequence: TGTGCCAGCAGCACCCTTGTCTGGGAGGGCCGATATACGCAGTATTTT.

The chain recombines TRBV6-5 with TRBJ2-1; 7 bases agree with TRBD1. This CDR3 has 14 amino acids. V was clipped by 11 bases and J by 9 bases; unmatched bases: 16. The germline V gene has CDR1 MNHEY and CDR2 SVGAGI. The CDR3: CAAGGRQGLGEQFF. DNA of the CDR3: TGTGCCGCTGGAGGACGACAGGGTTTAGGTGAGCAGTTCTTC.

V is TRBV7-8 and J is TRBJ2-3; D call uncertain. The CDR3 sequence is 15 residues long. Germline V gives CDR1 SGHVS, CDR2 FQNEAQ. V gave up 0 bases and J gave up 0 bases, with 7 bases separating them. For the CDR3, the DNA is TGTGCCAGCAGCTTAGCACAAGCTAGCACAGATACGCAGTATTTT. Its translation is CASSLAQASTDTQYF.

Note on this clone: At one boundary the junction diverges from the germline segment, which might be a read error. The J gene is TRBJ2-7, the V gene TRBV5-6; 11 nucleotides line up with TRBD2. In germline, CDR1 is SGHDT, CDR2 YYEEEE. The CDR3 runs 16 residues. CDR3 bases: TGTGCCAGCAGCTCCGGGACTAGCGGAATTTGGGTTTACGAGCACTTC. It specifies CASSSGTSGIWVYEHF.

There are many counts of this clone. This rearrangement joins TRBV4-3 to TRBJ2-1; D is possibly TRBD1 (5 bases). CDR1 is LGHNA, CDR2 YSLEER, per germline. The germline V and J ends were trimmed by 0 bases and 4 bases, with 10 bases remaining between them. The CDR3 sequence is 15 residues long. The CDR3 is CASSQEQAPYNEQFF. CDR3 coding DNA: TGCGCCAGCAGCCAAGAACAGGCACCATACAATGAGCAGTTCTTC.

The chain has TRBV7-9 and TRBJ2-1, with TRBD2 identical over 9 bases. The CDR3 covers 16 residues. V was pared by 5 bases and J by 5 bases, with 10 bases of the junction left unmatched. Germline values: CDR1 SEHNR, CDR2 FQNEAQ (reference sequence). Here the CDR3 DNA reads TGTGCCAGCAGCCCATCCTCTAGCGGGACTGACAATGAGCAGTTCTTC. This gives the protein CASSPSSSGTDNEQFF.